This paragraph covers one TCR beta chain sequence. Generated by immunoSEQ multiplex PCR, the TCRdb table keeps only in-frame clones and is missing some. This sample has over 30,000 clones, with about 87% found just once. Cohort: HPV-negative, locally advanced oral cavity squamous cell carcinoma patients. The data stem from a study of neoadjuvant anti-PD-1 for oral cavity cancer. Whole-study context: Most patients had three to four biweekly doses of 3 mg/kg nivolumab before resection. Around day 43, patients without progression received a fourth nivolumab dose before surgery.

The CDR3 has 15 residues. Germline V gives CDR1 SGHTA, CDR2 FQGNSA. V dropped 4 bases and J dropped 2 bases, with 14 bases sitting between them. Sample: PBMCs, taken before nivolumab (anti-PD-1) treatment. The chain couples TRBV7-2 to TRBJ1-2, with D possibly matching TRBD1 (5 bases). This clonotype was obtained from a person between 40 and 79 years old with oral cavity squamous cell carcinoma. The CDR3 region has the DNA TGTGCCAGCAGCTCACAGACCGGGGCCAACTATGGCTACACCTTC. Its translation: CASSSQTGANYGYTF.